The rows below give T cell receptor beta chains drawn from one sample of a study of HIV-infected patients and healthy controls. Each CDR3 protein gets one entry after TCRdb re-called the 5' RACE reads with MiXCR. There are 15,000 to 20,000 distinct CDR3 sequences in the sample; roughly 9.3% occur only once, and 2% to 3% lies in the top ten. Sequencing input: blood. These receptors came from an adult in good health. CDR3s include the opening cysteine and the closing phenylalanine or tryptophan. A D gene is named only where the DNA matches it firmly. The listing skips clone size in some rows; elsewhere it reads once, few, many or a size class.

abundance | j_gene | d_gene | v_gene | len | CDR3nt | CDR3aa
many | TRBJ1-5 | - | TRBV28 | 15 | TGTGCCAGCAGTTTCTGGCCAGCCAGCAATCAGCCCCAGCATTTT | CASSFWPASNQPQHF
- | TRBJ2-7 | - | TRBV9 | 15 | TGTGCCAGCAGCCCGACCGGGACACCCTATGGCGAGCAGTACTTC | CASSPTGTPYGEQYF
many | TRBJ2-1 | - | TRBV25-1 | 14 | TGTGCCAGCAGTAGCACAGGGAGTAATAATGAGCAGTTCTTC | CASSSTGSNNEQFF
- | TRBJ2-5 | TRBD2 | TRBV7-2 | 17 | TGTGCCAGCAGCTTCGGACTAGCGGGAGGGCCGCGAGCGACCCAGTACTTC | CASSFGLAGGPRATQYF
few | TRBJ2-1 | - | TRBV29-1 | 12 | TGCAGCTCTTCGCAAGGGGGCAATGAGCAGTTCTTC | CSSSQGGNEQFF
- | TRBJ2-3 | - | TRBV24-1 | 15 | TGTGCCACCAGTACGACAAGGGGGAACACAGATACGCAGTATTTT | CATSTTRGNTDTQYF
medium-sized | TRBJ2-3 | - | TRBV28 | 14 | TGTGCCAGCAGTTTTTTGAGCGGCACAGATACGCAGTATTTT | CASSFLSGTDTQYF
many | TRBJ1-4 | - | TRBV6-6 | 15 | TGTGCCAGCAGTTATTTCGGGGGAACTAATGAAAAACTGTTTTTT | CASSYFGGTNEKLFF
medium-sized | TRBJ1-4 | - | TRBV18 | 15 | TGTGCCAGCTCACCGAGAGGGACTGTCAATGAAAAACTGTTTTTT | CASSPRGTVNEKLFF
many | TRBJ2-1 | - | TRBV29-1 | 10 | TGCAGCGTTGGCCACAATGAGCAGTTCTTC | CSVGHNEQFF
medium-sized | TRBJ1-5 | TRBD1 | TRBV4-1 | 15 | TGCGCCAGCAGCCAAACGGGACAGGTGGATCAGCCCCAGCATTTT | CASSQTGQVDQPQHF
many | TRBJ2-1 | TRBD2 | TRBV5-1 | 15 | TGCGCCAGCAGCTTGGCCCGGACTAGCGTGAATGAGCAGTTCTTC | CASSLARTSVNEQFF
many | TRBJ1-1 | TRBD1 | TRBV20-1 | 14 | TGCAGTGCACCGAGACAGGGGGCGTTCACTGAAGCTTTCTTT | CSAPRQGAFTEAFF
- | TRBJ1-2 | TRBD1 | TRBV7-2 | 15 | TGTGCCAGCAGCCCAGGGACAGCCCGGGTCTATGGCTACACCTTC | CASSPGTARVYGYTF
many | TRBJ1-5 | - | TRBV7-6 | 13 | TGTGCCAGCAGCTTCGACGGTAGTCAGCCCCAGCATTTT | CASSFDGSQPQHF
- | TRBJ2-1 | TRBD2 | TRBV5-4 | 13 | TGTGCCACCCGGACTAGCGGGAGTAGGAGGCAGTTCTTC | CATRTSGSRRQFF
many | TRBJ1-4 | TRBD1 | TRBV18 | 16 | TGTGCCAGCTCACCAAACGTCGGGACAGGGCGGGAAAAACTGTTTTTT | CASSPNVGTGREKLFF
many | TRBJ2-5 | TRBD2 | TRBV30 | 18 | TGTGCCTGGAGTGTACCGGGTGGGGGTGGACTAGCGGCCCGGGCCCAGTACTTC | CAWSVPGGGGLAARAQYF
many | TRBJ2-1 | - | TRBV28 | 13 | TGTGCCAGCAGTTTTCGAGCCCCCGTGGAGCAGTTCTTC | CASSFRAPVEQFF
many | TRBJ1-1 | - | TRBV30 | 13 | TGTGCCTGGCAAGGCGAGGGAATCGCTGAAGCTTTCTTT | CAWQGEGIAEAFF
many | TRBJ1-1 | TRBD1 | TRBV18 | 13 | TGTGCCAGCTCGCCAAACCGGGACAGTGAAGCTTTCTTT | CASSPNRDSEAFF
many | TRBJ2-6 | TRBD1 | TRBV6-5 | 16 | TGTGCCAGCAGCAAAGGGACAGCCTCTGGGGCCAACGTCCTGACTTTC | CASSKGTASGANVLTF
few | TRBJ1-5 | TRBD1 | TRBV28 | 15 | TGTGCCAGCAGTCAGGGGGCTTCTAGCAATCAGCCCCAGCATTTT | CASSQGASSNQPQHF
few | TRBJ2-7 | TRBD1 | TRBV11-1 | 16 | TGTGCCAGCAGCCCGCACTGGACAGGGAATAACGACGAGCAGTACTTC | CASSPHWTGNNDEQYF
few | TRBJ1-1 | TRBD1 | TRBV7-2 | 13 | TGTGCCAGCAGTCTTAGGGGGACAGCTGAAGCTTTCTTT | CASSLRGTAEAFF
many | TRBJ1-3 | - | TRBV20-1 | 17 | TGCAGTGGTAGTTGGAGAATCGGGGGAATGAGGGGAAACACCATATATTTT | CSGSWRIGGMRGNTIYF